The 12 T cell receptor beta chains below come from one sample, sequenced in a study of shared clonotypes between healthy human individuals. The method was immunoSEQ multiplex PCR; TCRdb's version includes in-frame clones alone and lacks a portion of them. The data show 1.6 million or so clones, roughly 96% seen once. Sequencing was performed on naive CD4+ T cells sorted from blood. Subset specified: CD45RA+ positively selected. All receptors derive from a man aged 25-40 years in good health.

The rearrangement joins TRBV2 to TRBJ1-5; TRBD1 aligns across 10 bases. Germline CDR1 and CDR2: SNHLY and FYNNEI. The ends lost 3 bases at V and 6 bases at J; junction bases unmatched: 5. CDR3 size: 15 residues. The CDR3 protein is CASSEDRGYTQPQHF. Written as DNA, the CDR3 is TGTGCCAGCAGTGAGGACAGGGGGTATACTCAGCCCCAGCATTTT.

A word on this clone: Within the sample, other DNA sequences also encode this same CDR3. V gene TRBV5-1 combines with J gene TRBJ2-3; tentative D call: TRBD2 (6 bases). Germline V gene lookup returns CDR1 SGHRS and CDR2 YFSETQ. The CDR3 is 15 residues long. V dropped 2 bases and J dropped 0 bases, with 10 bases sitting between them. CDR3 sequence: CASSLAGTSTDTQYF. Here the CDR3 DNA reads TGCGCCAGCAGCTTAGCGGGCACTAGCACAGATACGCAGTATTTT.

The chain has TRBV27 and TRBJ2-7; maybe TRBD2 (5 bases). V was shortened by 1 base and J by 0 bases, with 7 bases between the two germline ends. The CDR3 extends over 14 amino acids. From germline, CDR1 is MNHEY and CDR2 SMNVEV (reference sequence). CDR3 in amino acids: CASSLYGSSYEQYF. The CDR3 region has the DNA TGTGCCAGCAGTTTATATGGGAGCTCCTACGAGCAGTACTTC.

Written as DNA, the CDR3 is TGCGCCAGCAGCTGGACAGGCAACTCTGGGGCCAACGTCCTGACTTTC. As protein: CASSWTGNSGANVLTF. The chain links TRBV5-1 to TRBJ2-6, with 7 bases identical to TRBD1. Unmatched junction bases numbered 3, after V lost 3 bases and J lost 0 bases. The CDR3 totals 16 residues. CDR1 is SGHRS and CDR2 is YFSETQ in the germline V gene.

The chain has TRBV5-6 and TRBJ2-1; a weak D match, TRBD2 (5 bases). V lost 2 bases and J lost 2, with 11 bases in between. Germline CDR1 reads SGHDT; CDR2 reads YYEEEE. There are 15 residues in the CDR3. This CDR3 reads CASSLGYGAYNEQFF. Written as DNA, the CDR3 is TGTGCCAGCAGCTTAGGTTACGGGGCCTACAATGAGCAGTTCTTC.

The CDR3 nucleotides read TGTGCCATCAGTGGACACCGGGACAGGGTTGCAGATACGCAGTATTTT. This gives the protein CAISGHRDRVADTQYF. The chain is built from TRBV10-3 and TRBJ2-3, with 9 bases fitting TRBD1. V lost 4 bases to trimming and J lost 4 bases; unmatched junction nucleotides: 9. Germline-derived CDR1 and CDR2 are ENHRY and SYGVKD. CDR3 length: 16 residues.

The chain employs TRBV28 and TRBJ2-4, with a tentative D call TRBD2 (6 bases). Germline V gene sequence: CDR1 MDHEN, CDR2 SYDVKM. CDR3 length equals 15 residues. The V gene lost 0 bases and the J gene lost 7 bases, with 13 bases spanning the gap. CDR3 DNA: TGTGCCAGCAGTTTATGGGGGGGAGTAAGGAACATTCAGTACTTC. Its protein product is CASSLWGGVRNIQYF.

J is TRBJ2-1 and V is TRBV9; 9 bases fit TRBD1. V dropped 0 bases and J dropped 5; count of bases not matched to a gene: 9. Germline lookup yields CDR1 SGDLS and CDR2 YYNGEE. The CDR3 is made up of 17 amino acids. For the CDR3, the DNA is TGTGCCAGCAGCGTAGCTTTCGACAGGGGGTTTAACAATGAGCAGTTCTTC. Translated: CASSVAFDRGFNNEQFF.

This clone was detected only once. This sequence joins TRBV11-2 and TRBJ2-1, with D perhaps matching TRBD2 (5 bases). V lost 4 bases to trimming and J lost 0 bases, with 16 bases between them. The germline V gene has CDR1 SGHAT and CDR2 FQNNGV. The CDR3 is 17 residues long. The CDR3 loop is CASSSRSGSRSYNEQFF. The CDR3 nucleotides are TGTGCCAGCAGCTCGAGGTCGGGATCCCGCTCCTACAATGAGCAGTTCTTC. The variable domain in full, with the rest retrieved from reference TRBV11-2 and TRBJ2-1, is EAGVAQSPRYKIIEKRQSVAFWCNPISGHATLYWYQQILGQGPKLLIQFQNNGVVDDSQLPKDRFSAERLKGVDSTLKIQPAKLEDSAVYLCASSSRSGSRSYNEQFFGPGTRLTVL.

This chain links TRBV19 with TRBJ1-5; 10 bases line up with TRBD1. Trimming cost V 7 bases and J 4 bases; bases outside gene matches: 7. Germline V gene lookup returns CDR1 LNHDA and CDR2 SQIVND (reference sequence). The CDR3 runs to 15 residues. The CDR3 DNA reads TGTGCCAGTACCCCAGACAGGGGGCGTAATCAGCCCCAGCATTTT. The encoded protein is CASTPDRGRNQPQHF.

The chain carries TRBV5-1 and TRBJ1-1; tentatively, D is TRBD1 (6 bases). CDR1 SGHRS and CDR2 YFSETQ come from the germline V gene. The ends were cut back, 0 bases at V and 1 base at J, with 13 bases in the middle. The CDR3 totals 16 residues. CDR3 residues: CASSLGGTSRNTEAFF. The CDR3 DNA is TGCGCCAGCAGCTTGGGTGGGACATCTCGGAACACTGAAGCTTTCTTT. The entire variable domain, with the rest obtained from reference TRBV5-1 and TRBJ1-1, is as follows: KAGVTQTPRYLIKTRGQQVTLSCSPISGHRSVSWYQQTPGQGLQFLFEYFSETQRNKGNFPGRFSGRQFSNSRSEMNVSTLELGDSALYLCASSLGGTSRNTEAFFGQGTRLTVV.

V usage is TRBV18 and J usage is TRBJ1-2; 9 nucleotides agree with TRBD1. Germline trimming cut 2 bases from V and 7 bases from J; bases unmatched to any gene: 11. This CDR3 spans 16 amino acids. CDR1 is KGHSH and CDR2 is LQKENI in the germline V gene. CDR3 nucleotides: TGTGCCAGCTCACCATCCCCGGGACAGGGAAACCCTGGCTACACCTTC. Its translation is CASSPSPGQGNPGYTF.